This T cell receptor (beta chain) was captured by sequencing in a study of blood T cell repertoires in COVID-19 (dated by TCRdb to 2020 to 2022). Study-wide context: Samples covering the acute and convalescent phases of COVID-19 were provided by collaborators in the United States, Italy and Spain. The material from the prospective study consisted of cDNA or gDNA derived from T cells, B-cell-depleted T cells, or PBMCs. Subjects who had been exposed to COVID-19, were actively infected with it, or had recovered from it provided the deeply sampled blood TCRbeta repertoires that made up the dataset. The repertoires were released in a freely available public database meant as a resource for research on the immune response to SARS-CoV-2. The samples were drawn from two sources: the first 160 participants of the ongoing ImmuneRACE study, and 950 to 1,500 subjects contributed by 6 global collaborators. Nearly every sample came with metadata listing a de-identified subject ID, COVID-19 status, age in years and sex. HLA class I and class II types, where available, came from metadata supplied by the sample provider rather than from assay-based typing.

For this clone: Its antigen specificity is not known. It has no much larger one-base neighbor in the sample; base qualities were not kept.

The immunoSEQ Assay, a bias-controlled multiplex PCR, was used to amplify TCRbeta CDR3 regions from genomic DNA. The authors' pipeline ran thus. The number of nucleated cells in each sample was estimated from the amplification of reference gene primers within the assay. Sequence reads were collapsed and filtered to measure the absolute abundance of every unique TCRbeta CDR3 rearrangement. For each sample, productive Simpson clonality was calculated as the square root of Simpson's diversity index across productive rearrangements. TCRdb's version of the immuneACCESS table is confined to in-frame rearrangements and falls short of the full clone set. An unresolved V gene accounts for under half of the shortfall where checked; the remainder is of unknown origin. The DNA was the basis for D and trimming; V, J and clone size are from that table. Counted in this sample were hundreds of thousands of clones; around 90% of them appeared once. Around 0.92% of the sample rests with the top ten.

Cut back by 2 bases and 0 bases, the V and J ends lie 9 bases apart. CDR1 SGHKS and CDR2 YYEKEE were looked up in the germline V gene (reference sequence). The CDR3 goes from the cysteine to the phenylalanine over 15 residues. The kept DNA is CDR3 alone, 45 bases in frame from the first base. Paper-wide results and their limitations: The quantity of clinical and demographic metadata differed by source and by participant and was supplied without curation.

One collaborating source in Seattle enrolled patients during active infection and followed them longitudinally through the course of disease. Collaborating institutions collected whole blood in K2EDTA tubes following their own protocols. Collaborator samples were shipped for TCRbeta analysis as frozen whole blood, isolated PBMCs, or DNA extracted from either sample type. The source of this sequence is a man between 18 and 35 years old with COVID-19, enrolled during active disease. Sequencing was carried out using peripheral blood. Here the chain combines TRBV5-5 and TRBJ1-3; the D gene identity is not certain. The DNA sequence is given as TGTGCCAGCAGCTTCGAGGTAAACTCTGGAAACACCATATATTTT. This is translated as CASSFEVNSGNTIYF. With the rest looked up from the reference TRBV5-5 and TRBJ1-3 genes rather than sequenced, the full variable domain is DAGVTQSPTHLIKTRGQQVTLRCSPISGHKSVSWYQQVLGQGPQFIFQYYEKEERGRGNFPDRFSARQFPNYSSELNVNALLLGDSALYLCASSFEVNSGNTIYFGEGSWLTVV.